Here is one T cell receptor (beta chain) with its context. The antigen is undetermined. Control samples came 1 year after myeloablative marrow transplants with methotrexate plus calcineurin inhibitor. This sample was included in a study of T cells after posttransplantation cyclophosphamide. The study's findings and limits: TRB clonality was highly associated with recipient CMV seropositivity and reactivation. TRB overlap between skin or GI tissue T cells and blood was limited. Later blood repertoires were often dominated by clones from the donor CD8+ memory compartment.

This CDR3 comprises 14 residues. Germline V gene sequence: CDR1 SGHNT, CDR2 YYREEE (reference sequence). Unmatched junction bases numbered 4, after V lost 3 bases and J lost 3 bases. Produced via immunoSEQ multiplex PCR; TCRdb's table is partial and in-frame only. The table includes approximately 16,000 clones, about nine tenths detected once. The source material was PBMCs, sampled after an allogeneic stem cell transplant with a calcineurin inhibitor and methotrexate. The chain recombines TRBV5-4 with TRBJ2-7; 9 nucleotides match TRBD1. The source of this sequence is a male patient aged 45-59 years who received an allogeneic stem cell transplant from an unrelated donor, was CMV-positive, and had chronic GVHD only. Some T cells here may be from the graft donor. CDR3 amino acids: CASSWDRDNYEQYF. Here the CDR3 DNA reads TGTGCCAGCAGCTGGGACAGGGATAACTACGAGCAGTACTTC.